One and the same sample provided the 29 T cell receptor beta chains below, sequenced in a study of blood T cells in healthy people across ages. Next came a second PCR, run for about 7 to 12 cycles, which used a sample-barcoded 5' primer along with a J-beta primer mix. Each CDR3 protein gets one entry after TCRdb re-called the 5' RACE reads with MiXCR. Altogether approximately 800,000 distinct CDR3 sequences are present, less than 60% being singletons, with the ten largest covering over 15%. Sequencing used blood. The receptors here all came from a man aged 80 or over in good health.

The CDR3 sequence: CASSNPTDYGYTF. The CDR3 nucleotides read TGTGCCAGCAGTAACCCGACGGACTATGGCTACACCTTC. The chain carries TRBV6-5 and TRBJ1-2; D is unclear. This CDR3 has 13 residues. V was clipped by 5 bases and J by 3 bases, with 10 bases between them. CDR1 is MNHEY and CDR2 is SVGAGI in the germline V gene.

The chain joins TRBV11-2 to TRBJ2-1; D ambiguous. Germline V lookup: CDR1 SGHAT, CDR2 FQNNGV. The V end was cut by 5 bases, the J end by 4 bases, with 12 bases between. The CDR3 is 14 residues long. This CDR3 is CASSPVVRYNEQFF. The DNA for the CDR3 is TGTGCCAGCAGCCCAGTGGTTCGGTACAATGAGCAGTTCTTC. Based on the CDR3 plus reference TRBV11-2 and TRBJ2-1, the full variable domain is EAGVAQSPRYKIIEKRQSVAFWCNPISGHATLYWYQQILGQGPKLLIQFQNNGVVDDSQLPKDRFSAERLKGVDSTLKIQPAKLEDSAVYLCASSPVVRYNEQFFGPGTRLTVL.

The V call is TRBV9, the J call TRBJ2-7; the match to TRBD1 covers 8 bases. J lost 5 bases, V lost 3 bases, and 7 bases had no gene match. Germline CDR1 and CDR2: SGDLS and YYNGEE. The CDR3 extends over 14 amino acids. The CDR3: CASSEPDRENEQYF. Here the CDR3 DNA reads TGTGCCAGCAGCGAACCGGACAGGGAGAACGAGCAGTACTTC.

The rearrangement links TRBV7-2 to TRBJ2-3; D unclear. Germline V CDR1 and CDR2: SGHTA, FQGNSA. The CDR3 runs 14 residues. Trimming removed 3 bases at V and 2 bases at J, with 9 bases between. The CDR3 DNA is TGTGCCAGCAGCTTTAACGGATACACAGATACGCAGTATTTT. As protein: CASSFNGYTDTQYF.

This clonotype was observed a single time. The CDR3 is CAWSVWQSIQYF. The CDR3 DNA reads TGTGCCTGGAGTGTGTGGCAGTCCATTCAGTACTTC. The genes are TRBV30 and TRBJ2-4; D uncertain. CDR3 length equals 12 residues. CDR1 and CDR2 from the germline V gene are GTSNPN and SVGIG (reference sequence). Between the trimmed V and J ends, which lost 0 bases and 9 bases, there was a span of 9 bases. Drawing the rest from reference TRBV30 and TRBJ2-4, the complete variable domain is SQTIHQWPATLVQPVGSPLSLECTVEGTSNPNLYWYRQAAGRGLQLLFYSVGIGQISSEVPQNLSASRPQDRQFILSSKKLLLSDSGFYLCAWSVWQSIQYFGAGTRLSVL.

The chain has TRBV12-3 or TRBV12-4 and TRBJ2-7; TRBD1 is a possible D gene (7 bases). This CDR3 spans 15 amino acids. Trimming took 7 bases from V and 0 from J, leaving 16 bases between them. The CDR3 DNA sequence: TGTGCCAGCACCCCAGGGGGGCTGTTCTCCTACGAGCAGTACTTC. This translates into CASTPGGLFSYEQYF.

Comments on this clonotype: The junction and the germline gene differ at one end; a read error may be behind it. The V gene is TRBV29-1, the J gene TRBJ2-3; 14 bases fit TRBD2. This CDR3 has 14 amino acids. Germline V gene data show CDR1 as SQVTM and CDR2 as ANQGSEA. The CDR3 sequence is CTGLAGGGTDTLYF. The DNA of the CDR3 is TGCACTGGACTAGCGGGAGGAGGCACAGATACGCTGTATTTT.

The chain has TRBV28 and TRBJ2-4; 10 bases align to TRBD2. The germline V gene has CDR1 MDHEN and CDR2 SYDVKM. This CDR3 has 13 amino acids. V trimming: 8 bases; J trimming: 15 bases; junction bases outside the gene matches: 13. The CDR3 DNA reads TGTGCCAGCGATACTAGCGGGGTATCCCTGCGGTACTTC. It specifies CASDTSGVSLRYF.

The chain couples TRBV12-3 or TRBV12-4 to TRBJ2-1; 7 nucleotides align to TRBD2. The J call is doubtful: the DNA matches TRBJ2-7 better. The CDR3 totals 15 residues. The CDR3 nucleotides are TGTGCCAGCAGTTCCGCTAGCGGCATTTACAATGAGCAGTACTTC. It encodes CASSSASGIYNEQYF.

This clonotype has more than one count but fewer than ten. Sequence at one end of the junction differs from germline and may be a read error. The chain combines TRBV7-7 with TRBJ2-5, with TRBD2 identical over 12 bases. Germline V gene lookup returns CDR1 SSHAT and CDR2 FNYEAQ (reference sequence). This CDR3 is built from 14 residues. DNA of the CDR3: TGTGCTAGCAGTCGACTAGCGGGAGTTGATGAGCAGTACTTC. As protein: CASSRLAGVDEQYF.

The V gene is TRBV29-1, the J gene TRBJ2-5; 7 bases line up with TRBD2. After removal of 8 bases from V and 11 bases from J, the junction contained 11 bases not matched to a gene. The germline V gene encodes CDR1 SQVTM and CDR2 ANQGSEA. This CDR3 contains 11 residues. The CDR3 DNA reads as TGCAGCATCAGACTAGCCTATGAGCAGTACTTC. Translated: CSIRLAYEQYF.

The chain carries TRBV20-1 and TRBJ2-1; perhaps TRBD1 as D (6 bases). The V end was cut by 1 base, the J end by 1 base, with 14 bases between. This CDR3 is built from 16 residues. Germline CDR1 and CDR2: DFQATT and SNEGSKA (reference sequence). DNA of the CDR3: TGCAGTGCTAGAGCCCGCAGGGGTATGTCCTACAATGAGCAGTTCTTC. Translation gives CSARARRGMSYNEQFF.

The chain joins TRBV5-4 to TRBJ2-1; no clear D. The CDR3 is made up of 14 amino acids. Germline V CDR1 and CDR2: SGHNT, YYREEE (reference sequence). The germline V and J ends were trimmed by 4 bases and 4 bases, with 12 bases remaining between them. CDR3 coding DNA: TGTGCCAGCAGCCACCAAAGTGGGTACAATGAGCAGTTCTTC. It translates to CASSHQSGYNEQFF.

J is TRBJ2-5 and V is TRBV29-1; D is unclear. The CDR3 covers 15 residues. V lost 5 bases, J lost 0 bases, and 16 bases lay in between. Germline V CDR1 and CDR2: SQVTM, ANQGSEA. CDR3 sequence: CSVLIPPAHQETQYF. CDR3 DNA: TGCAGCGTTCTTATCCCTCCGGCGCACCAAGAGACCCAGTACTTC.

The J gene is TRBJ2-3, the V gene TRBV20-1; TRBD1 matches 8 bases. Germline CDR1 and CDR2: DFQATT and SNEGSKA (reference sequence). After removal of 8 bases from V and 3 bases from J, the junction contained 4 bases not matched to a gene. The CDR3 extends over 12 amino acids. The CDR3 protein is CSPGGATDTQYF. In DNA, the CDR3 is TGCAGTCCAGGGGGCGCGACAGATACGCAGTATTTT.

The table lists this clonotype with a few counts. V usage is TRBV7-2 and J usage is TRBJ2-1; TRBD2 matches at 9 bases. Unmatched junction bases numbered 4, after V lost 5 bases and J lost 5 bases. This CDR3 is 14 amino acids long. Germline CDR1 is SGHTA and CDR2 is FQGNSA. In nucleotides, the CDR3 is TGTGCCAGCAGCCTTCTAGCGGGGAACAATGAGCAGTTCTTC. It specifies CASSLLAGNNEQFF.

The CDR3 sequence: CASSLGYGGDIDEQFF. DNA of the CDR3: TGCGCCAGCAGCTTGGGTTACGGAGGTGACATCGATGAGCAGTTCTTC. V is TRBV5-1 and J is TRBJ2-1; D perhaps matches TRBD2 (5 bases). Germline V gives CDR1 SGHRS, CDR2 YFSETQ. The CDR3 is 16 residues long. V shed 0 bases and J shed 8 bases, with 18 bases lying between them.

This chain joins TRBV28 and TRBJ2-7; D gene ambiguous. Trimming cost V 4 bases and J 10 bases, with 14 bases left between them. The CDR3 spans 12 residues. Germline lookup yields CDR1 MDHEN and CDR2 SYDVKM. CDR3 in DNA: TGTGCCAGCAGTTCGGGCCCGTGGGAACAGTACTTC. Residues: CASSSGPWEQYF.

This clonotype was seen repeatedly, ten times or more. The V gene is TRBV6-1, the J gene TRBJ1-5, with D uncertain. Germline V gene lookup returns CDR1 MNHNS and CDR2 SASEGT. Trimming left V 3 bases short and J 1 base short, with 1 base between. The CDR3 has 12 amino acids. The CDR3 bases are TGTGCCAGCAGTGACAGCAATCAGCCCCAGCATTTT. Encoded protein: CASSDSNQPQHF.

V gene TRBV7-2 combines with J gene TRBJ2-3; 10 nucleotides line up with TRBD1. This CDR3 spans 17 amino acids. Germline CDR1 SGHTA, CDR2 FQGNSA. The trim removed 5 bases at V and 0 bases at J, leaving 8 bases unmatched. In DNA form, the CDR3 reads TGTGCCAGCAGCCCGGACAGGGGGGACCCTAGCACAGATACGCAGTATTTT. Its protein is CASSPDRGDPSTDTQYF.

The gene calls are TRBV4-2 and TRBJ2-2, with 12 bases identical to TRBD2. Germline-derived CDR1 and CDR2 are LGHNA and YNFKEQ. V trimming: 3 bases; J trimming: 0 bases; junction bases outside the gene matches: 8. The CDR3 covers 19 residues. The CDR3 DNA reads as TGTGCCAGCAGCCAGGCGAGGACTAGCGGGGATTCGAACACCGGGGAGCTGTTTTTT. Its translation: CASSQARTSGDSNTGELFF.

V is TRBV20-1 and J is TRBJ1-1; maybe TRBD1 (5 bases). The germline V gene has CDR1 DFQATT and CDR2 SNEGSKA (reference sequence). This CDR3 comprises 15 residues. V lost 0 bases, J lost 5 bases, and 16 bases lay in between. The CDR3 nucleotides are TGCAGTGCTAGAGAGCCTACTGGGGGTAGAACTGAAGCTTTCTTT. It translates to CSAREPTGGRTEAFF.

The chain couples TRBV29-1 to TRBJ2-1; TRBD1 matches 9 bases. After removal of 0 bases from V and 4 bases from J, the junction contained 7 bases not matched to a gene. Per germline, CDR1 SQVTM and CDR2 ANQGSEA. The CDR3 loop spans 16 amino acids. The CDR3 nucleotides read TGCAGCGTTGAAGAGAGTCGAGACAGGGGGTACAATGAGCAGTTCTTC. Protein sequence: CSVEESRDRGYNEQFF.

The rearrangement joins TRBV20-1 to TRBJ1-2; TRBD1 matches 7 bases. Unmatched junction bases numbered 7, after V lost 0 bases and J lost 6 bases. The CDR3 runs to 14 residues. CDR1 is DFQATT, CDR2 SNEGSKA, per germline (reference sequence). CDR3 DNA sequence: TGCAGTGCTAGAGATCGGGTAGGGGGCAATGGCTACACCTTC. This gives the protein CSARDRVGGNGYTF.

V gene TRBV4-2 combines with J gene TRBJ2-1; D not certain. Trimming pared 4 bases from V and 5 bases from J, leaving 15 bases between. CDR3 length: 15 amino acids. Germline CDR1 and CDR2: LGHNA and YNFKEQ. The CDR3 spells CASSLLNQRDNEQFF. The CDR3 DNA reads as TGTGCCAGCAGCCTCCTGAACCAGCGTGACAATGAGCAGTTCTTC.

V gene TRBV7-2 combines with J gene TRBJ2-2; possibly TRBD1 or TRBD2 for D (5 bases each). The V and J ends lost 1 base and 7 bases respectively, with 16 bases between them. In germline, CDR1 is SGHTA, CDR2 FQGNSA. The CDR3 runs to 16 residues. The CDR3 nucleotides read TGTGCCAGCAGCTTAGAATCCCCCAGGGCGGGCGGGGAGCTGTTTTTT. Its translation: CASSLESPRAGGELFF.

This clonotype was seen a handful of times. The genes are TRBV2 and TRBJ2-1, with TRBD1 identical over 8 bases. Germline lookup yields CDR1 SNHLY and CDR2 FYNNEI. CDR3 length: 18 residues. V shed 5 bases and J 0 bases; nucleotides not matched to a gene: 12. CDR3 loop: CASSHYPGGLRSYNEQFF. The CDR3 bases are TGTGCCAGCAGTCATTACCCAGGGGGCTTACGCTCCTACAATGAGCAGTTCTTC.

Comment on this clonotype: This clone may be a read error of a much larger clone one base away. The V gene is TRBV7-2, the J gene TRBJ2-7; 7 bases agree with TRBD2. The end of the DNA fits TRBJ2-5 better, so the J call may be wrong. The CDR3 contains 16 residues. Per the germline V gene, CDR1 is SGHTA and CDR2 is FQGNSA. This CDR3 reads CASSPTSASGQETQYF. CDR3 coding DNA: TGTGCCAGCAGCCCAACTTCGGCTAGCGGCCAAGAGACCCAGTACTTC.

This clonotype was observed a few times. In DNA form, the CDR3 reads TGTGCCAGCAGTAGCTTATCTTCCACAGATACGCAGTATTTT. Translation: CASSSLSSTDTQYF. The rearrangement links TRBV5-5 to TRBJ2-3; D is unresolved. V was shortened by 5 bases and J by 2 bases, with 12 bases between the two germline ends. This CDR3 comprises 14 residues. The V gene's germline CDR1 is SGHKS and CDR2 YYEKEE (reference sequence).